One sample yielded the 15 T cell receptor beta chains listed below, sequenced in a study of siplizumab effects on memory and regulatory T cells (dated by TCRdb to between 2018 and 2021). Library preparation was by the immunoSEQ multiplex PCR assay. Sourced from immuneACCESS, this table was stored by TCRdb with only in-frame sequences that have V and J called. A share of the clones is absent; for the studies checked, an unresolved V gene accounts for under half, and the remainder has no known explanation. The sample records about 66,000 clones, 90% to 98% of which are singletons. Roughly 0.097% of the sample belongs to the ten largest clones. The specimen was naive CD8+ T cells sorted from blood. This sample's cell subset or site label indicates: unstimulated naive T cells. These receptors all come from a human donor in good health.

CDR3 sequence reads: CASSLWGGQPQHF. In DNA form, the CDR3 reads TGTGCCAGCAGCTTATGGGGTGGCCAGCCCCAGCATTTT. The chain uses TRBV5-6 and TRBJ1-5; D uncertain. V was cut by 2 bases and J by 7 bases, with 10 bases left in between. CDR1 and CDR2 (germline): SGHDT, YYEEEE. The length of the CDR3 is 13 residues. The whole variable domain, filled in from reference TRBV5-6 and TRBJ1-5, reads DAGVTQSPTHLIKTRGQQVTLRCSPKSGHDTVSWYQQALGQGPQFIFQYYEEEERQRGNFPDRFSGHQFPNYSSELNVNALLLGDSALYLCASSLWGGQPQHFGDGTRLSIL.

V gene TRBV15 combines with J gene TRBJ1-2; 9 nucleotides match TRBD1. V lost 3 bases, J lost 8 bases, and 1 base stayed unmatched. The V gene's germline CDR1 is LNHNV and CDR2 YYDKDF (reference sequence). The CDR3 contains 12 residues. Here the CDR3 DNA reads TGTGCCACCAGCAGCACAGGGGGCGGCTACACCTTC. This codes for CATSSTGGGYTF.

This chain connects TRBV4-1 to TRBJ2-1; D is undetermined. CDR1 is MGHRA and CDR2 is YSYEKL in the germline V gene. The CDR3 loop spans 15 amino acids. Between the trimmed V and J ends, which lost 0 bases and 1 base, there was a span of 7 bases. The CDR3 protein is CASSQDMGSYNEQFF. CDR3 DNA sequence: TGCGCCAGCAGCCAAGATATGGGATCCTACAATGAGCAGTTCTTC.

The chain carries TRBV28 and TRBJ1-5; 9 nucleotides agree with TRBD1. The trim removed 7 bases at V and 9 bases at J, leaving 13 bases unmatched. This CDR3 is built from 15 residues. From germline, CDR1 is MDHEN and CDR2 SYDVKM. The CDR3, as DNA: TGTGCCAGCACCCCGGGACAGGGTTATCGTCTGCCCCAGCATTTT. Protein sequence: CASTPGQGYRLPQHF.

The chain is built from TRBV30 and TRBJ1-1, with D unclear. V lost 2 bases and J 6 bases, leaving 13 bases between the germline ends. CDR1 is GTSNPN and CDR2 is SVGIG in the germline V gene (reference sequence). There are 13 residues in the CDR3. The DNA of the CDR3 is TGTGCCTGGAGTTTGACCTGGGTGGCTGAAGCTTTCTTT. The encoded protein is CAWSLTWVAEAFF.

The chain joins TRBV23-1 to TRBJ2-2; 8 positions agree with TRBD1. TRBV23-1 is an ORF, and what it does is uncertain. V lost 10 bases, J lost 6 bases, and 10 bases stayed unmatched. The CDR3 runs 14 residues. The CDR3 nucleotides are TGCGCCACAGGGGGCCATCCTCGGCCCGGGGAGCTGTTTTTT. This codes for CATGGHPRPGELFF.

V gene TRBV6-6 combines with J gene TRBJ1-5; the D is unclear. This CDR3 has 15 amino acids. The germline V gene encodes CDR1 MNHNY and CDR2 SVGAGI (reference sequence). V lost 2 bases to trimming and J lost 0 bases, with 8 bases between them. DNA of the CDR3: TGTGCCAGCAGTTACAGCCAATTTAGCAATCAGCCCCAGCATTTT. It encodes CASSYSQFSNQPQHF.

This clone was recorded once. The rearrangement uses TRBV18 and TRBJ2-1; 10 bases fit TRBD2. Trimming cost V 4 bases and J 3 bases; bases outside gene matches: 12. The CDR3 loop spans 18 amino acids. From germline, CDR1 is KGHSH and CDR2 LQKENI. The CDR3: CASSQISGLAAIYNEQFF. CDR3 DNA: TGTGCCAGCTCACAAATAAGCGGACTAGCGGCGATCTACAATGAGCAGTTCTTC.

This chain joins TRBV5-5 and TRBJ1-1, with TRBD1 matching 7 bases. The V segment lost 4 bases and the J segment 3 bases; nucleotides outside the gene matches: 12. Germline CDR1 is SGHKS and CDR2 is YYEKEE (reference sequence). This CDR3 comprises 16 residues. The CDR3: CASSATGTAFDTEAFF. The CDR3 DNA reads as TGTGCCAGCAGCGCCACCGGGACAGCATTTGACACTGAAGCTTTCTTT.

The chain carries TRBV5-1 and TRBJ2-3; D is unclear. Germline V gives CDR1 SGHRS, CDR2 YFSETQ. The length of the CDR3 is 13 residues. Trimming shortened V by 3 bases and J by 6 bases, and 11 bases separated the two germline ends. CDR3 sequence (DNA): TGCGCCAGCAGCTCCTCTAGTTCGGATACGCAGTATTTT. Its protein product is CASSSSSSDTQYF. Full variable domain (rest looked up from reference TRBV5-1 and TRBJ2-3): KAGVTQTPRYLIKTRGQQVTLSCSPISGHRSVSWYQQTPGQGLQFLFEYFSETQRNKGNFPGRFSGRQFSNSRSEMNVSTLELGDSALYLCASSSSSSDTQYFGPGTRLTVL.

V usage is TRBV7-7 and J usage is TRBJ1-1; maybe TRBD1 (5 bases). V was trimmed by 5 bases and J by 6 bases, leaving 13 bases between them. Germline V gene sequence: CDR1 SSHAT, CDR2 FNYEAQ (reference sequence). This CDR3 is 13 amino acids long. The CDR3 sequence: CASSPLGGAEAFF. The CDR3, as DNA: TGTGCCAGCAGCCCCCTTGGGGGGGCTGAAGCTTTCTTT.

This chain connects TRBV4-1 to TRBJ2-1, with D tentatively TRBD1 (6 bases). Germline V CDR1 and CDR2: MGHRA, YSYEKL. The CDR3 runs to 12 residues. Between the trimmed V and J ends, which lost 5 bases and 9 bases, there was a span of 11 bases. CDR3 bases: TGCGCCAGCAGCTTGGACAGTTTTGAGCAGTTCTTC. It specifies CASSLDSFEQFF.

The J gene is TRBJ2-7, the V gene TRBV7-9, with D maybe TRBD1 (5 bases). The CDR3 has 15 amino acids. Germline lookup yields CDR1 SEHNR and CDR2 FQNEAQ (reference sequence). The V end lost 8 bases, the J end lost 1 base, and 18 bases lay between the germline ends. CDR3 DNA: TGTGCCAGCTCGAGTCCAGGGTTAGCATCCTACGAGCAGTACTTC. Translating gives CASSSPGLASYEQYF.

This CDR3 reads CASSSTPKIYEQYF. The CDR3, as DNA: TGTGCCAGCAGCTCTACCCCTAAGATCTACGAGCAGTACTTC. This chain uses TRBV7-9 with TRBJ2-7; no firm D call. CDR3 length: 14 amino acids. V was shortened by 4 bases and J by 3 bases, with 13 bases between the two germline ends. From germline, CDR1 is SEHNR and CDR2 FQNEAQ (reference sequence).

Comments on this clone: Other DNA sequences in this specimen translate into the identical CDR3. The V call is TRBV28, the J call TRBJ2-3, with D unresolved. Trimming removed 1 base at V and 6 bases at J, with 5 bases between. CDR1 and CDR2 from the germline V gene are MDHEN and SYDVKM. CDR3 size: 12 residues. The CDR3 loop reads CASSLSPDTQYF. The CDR3 coding sequence is TGTGCCAGCAGTTTATCCCCGGATACGCAGTATTTT.